This T cell receptor (beta chain) derives from a study of cytomegalovirus exposure and HLA in healthy donors. General study points: A later analysis linked a missense variant in DCLRE1C to the trimming of TCR beta V and J genes. Among the sequence variants, a highly shared cluster was likely an artifact of sequencing.

Regarding this clone: What it recognizes is unknown.

A multiplex PCR was run with 60 Vbeta primers and 13 Jbeta primers. TCRdb's copy holds only in-frame clones and misses some; the assay was immunoSEQ multiplex PCR. The repertoire consists of approximately 190,000 clones, with roughly 84% occurring once and the leading ten covering over 2%. The receptor comes from a woman aged 45-59 years in good health and CMV-seropositive. Sequencing was carried out using PBMCs.

The CDR3 nucleotides are TGCGCCAGCAGCTTGAGGGGGCCCGGGGAGCTGTTTTTT. Encoded protein: CASSLRGPGELFF. This sequence joins TRBV5-1 and TRBJ2-2; the match to TRBD1 covers 7 bases. The germline CDR1 and CDR2 sequences are SGHRS and YFSETQ. With 1 base clipped from V and 6 bases from J, the junction kept 0 bases outside the gene matches. This CDR3 is 13 amino acids long.